This entry concerns a single T cell receptor (beta chain). Its antigen is not identified. These data originate in a study of T cell repertoires in cytomegalovirus infection. Looking at the study overall: It was recently identified HLA-C-restricted and well-studied HLA-B-restricted CMV epitopes that the study used.

Overall study results and limits: Carriers of CMV and the relevant HLA type were discriminated by public TCR beta frequency. HLA-C-restricted CMV-specific TCR beta clonotypes prevailed in the ex vivo response.

TCRdb passed the reads through MiXCR, listing each CDR3 protein once. The table shows about 920,000 distinct CDR3 sequences, with around 30% occurring only once. The germline V gene encodes CDR1 LGHNA and CDR2 YNFKEQ. CDR3 size: 17 residues. With 1 base removed from V and 3 bases from J, the gap between germline ends came to 13 bases. This specimen consisted of cultured CD8+ T cells from PBMCs, obtained from culture after CMV antigen stimulation. This receptor was identified in a human donor in good health (CMV status not recorded). Some clones in this sample may be carry-over from other donors' samples. The chain combines TRBV4-2 with TRBJ1-6; a weak D match, TRBD1 (5 bases). The CDR3 reads CASSQGQGNFYNSPLHF. In DNA form, the CDR3 reads TGTGCCAGCAGCCAAGGGCAGGGTAACTTCTATAATTCACCCCTCCACTTT.